This TCR beta chain is drawn from a study of shared clonotypes between healthy human individuals. Every donor was a Caucasian adult from Nashville, Tennessee. CDR1 and CDR2 (germline): MDHEN, SYDVKM. The V and J ends lost 3 bases and 7 bases respectively, with 6 bases between them. The CDR3 contains 11 residues. Sequencing used immunoSEQ multiplex PCR; TCRdb keeps in-frame clones, though not all of them. This table holds about 490,000 clones, approximately 79% found once. Specimen: PBMCs. The TCR originated in a woman between 35 and 50 years old in good health. Some clones in this sample may be carry-over from other donors' samples. The chain couples TRBV28 to TRBJ1-2; no firm D call. CDR3 region: CASSLSRGYTF. In DNA form, the CDR3 reads TGTGCCAGCAGTTTGAGTCGTGGCTACACCTTC.